The clone carrying this T cell receptor (beta chain) came up many times. Its target is not known. It may be a read error: a sequence one base away is much more abundant. This entry is derived from a study of blood T cells in healthy people across ages. Whole-study findings and limits: The unknown donor CMV status may have confounded expanded clonotype changes.

The germline V gene has CDR1 SEHNR and CDR2 FQNEAQ (reference sequence). This CDR3 region has 14 residues. Trimming left V 4 bases short and J 0 bases short, with 7 bases between. Healthy individuals of Caucasian origin from Russia, aged about 6 to 95, served as donors. A sample-barcoded 5' primer and a J-beta primer mix were used in a second PCR of roughly 7 to 11 cycles. Each TCR beta cDNA got a 12-nucleotide random molecular identifier. TCRdb re-analysed the 5' RACE reads in MiXCR, keeping a single row per CDR3 protein. Of about 1.6 million distinct CDR3 sequences in the sample, approximately 32% were seen once.

Sequencing input: blood. The sequence was collected from a woman in her twenties or thirties in good health. The rearrangement links TRBV7-9 to TRBJ2-1, with D perhaps matching TRBD2 (6 bases). In DNA, the CDR3 is TGTGCCAGCAGCTGGGGGGTCTCCTACAATGAGCAGTTCTTC. This gives the protein CASSWGVSYNEQFF.